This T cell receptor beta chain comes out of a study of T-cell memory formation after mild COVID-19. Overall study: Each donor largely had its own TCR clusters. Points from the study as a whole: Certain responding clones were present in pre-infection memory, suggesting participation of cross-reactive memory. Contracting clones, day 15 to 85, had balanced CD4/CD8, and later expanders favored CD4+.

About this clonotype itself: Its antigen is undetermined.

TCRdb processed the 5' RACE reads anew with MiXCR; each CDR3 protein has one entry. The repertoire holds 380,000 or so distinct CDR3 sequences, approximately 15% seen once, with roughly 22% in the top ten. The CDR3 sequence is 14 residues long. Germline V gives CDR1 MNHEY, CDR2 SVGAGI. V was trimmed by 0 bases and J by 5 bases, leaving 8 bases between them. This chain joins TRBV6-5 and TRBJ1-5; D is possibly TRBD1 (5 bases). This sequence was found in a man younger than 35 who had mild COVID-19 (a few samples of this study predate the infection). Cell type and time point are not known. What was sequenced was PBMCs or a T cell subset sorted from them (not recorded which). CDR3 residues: CASSYSGDHQPQHF. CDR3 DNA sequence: TGTGCCAGCAGTTACTCGGGGGACCATCAGCCCCAGCATTTT.